Given below is one T cell receptor beta chain in context. Its antigen is not identified. One junction end disagrees with the germline gene, perhaps due to a read error. Germline CDR1 is MNHNY and CDR2 is SVGAGI (reference sequence). The length of the CDR3 is 14 residues. The data were obtained in a study of tumor-infiltrating lymphocytes in primary liver carcinoma. The source material, 20-30 mg of unsorted bulk tissue, was used to co-extract RNA and DNA. Patients showed chronic HBV infection and an absence of prior treatment. Points from the study as a whole: Overlap in tumor-adjacent and tumor-blood pairs fell below that of tumor region pairs.

Constant-region priming of 500 to 550 ng total RNA yielded TCR beta cDNA. Libraries for TCR beta were built through three nested multiplex PCR rounds, which together made up a slightly modified ARM-PCR procedure. Use of TRBV1-TRBV30 forward primers with a C-beta reverse primer characterized the first two PCR rounds, which lasted 10 cycles each. Each CDR3 protein is one row after TCRdb ran MiXCR on the multiplex PCR reads. In the table there are 75,000 to 80,000 distinct CDR3 sequences, approximately 70% of which are singletons. The chain links TRBV6-6 to TRBJ2-1; the match to TRBD2 covers 7 bases. This receptor was taken from a man aged 40-49 years with primary liver carcinoma and hepatitis B virus infection. The specimen sequenced was tumor-adjacent normal liver tissue. CDR3 loop: CASSYSGSDNEQFF. CDR3 sequence (DNA): TGCGCCAGTAGTTATAGCGGGTCAGACAATGAGCAGTTCTTC.